The rows below give T cell receptor beta chains drawn from one sample of a study of cytomegalovirus exposure and HLA in healthy donors. Assay: immunoSEQ multiplex PCR; the TCRdb copy retains only in-frame clones and omits some. The data contain some 160,000 clones, 80% of them singletons. Sequences were obtained from PBMCs. Source of these receptors: a male donor in good health and CMV-seronegative. CDR3s include the opening cysteine and the closing phenylalanine or tryptophan. D genes are given only for firm matches. Clone size is shown for a subset of rows, as once, few, many or a class of expanded clone.

clone_size,v_call,j_call,d_call,cdr3_aa,cdr3_nt
NA,TRBV6-5,TRBJ1-2,TRBD1,CASRPGTVRGYTF,TGTGCCAGCAGGCCCGGGACAGTTCGCGGCTACACCTTC
NA,TRBV7-9,TRBJ1-2,NA,CASSTARATAEGGYTF,TGTGCCAGCAGCACAGCTCGGGCAACTGCTGAGGGTGGCTACACCTTC
NA,TRBV29-1,TRBJ1-1,NA,CSVGQNTEAFF,TGCAGCGTTGGACAGAACACTGAAGCTTTCTTT
NA,TRBV6-1,TRBJ2-7,TRBD1,CASSVYRGDEQYF,TGTGCCAGCAGTGTTTACAGGGGCGACGAGCAGTACTTC
NA,TRBV7-6,TRBJ2-3,NA,CASSIYSSSTDTQYF,TGTGCCAGCAGCATATACAGCTCTAGCACAGATACGCAGTATTTT
NA,TRBV5-4,TRBJ1-2,TRBD1,CASSLATGGAYGYTF,TGTGCCAGCAGCTTGGCCACAGGGGGAGCTTATGGCTACACCTTC
NA,TRBV5-6,TRBJ1-1,TRBD1,CASSLSRRGRDEAFF,TGTGCCAGCAGCTTAAGTCGCAGGGGGCGCGATGAAGCTTTCTTT
once,TRBV7-9,TRBJ2-5,TRBD2,CASSLGLAGGDNIVETQYF,TGTGCCAGCAGCTTAGGCCTAGCGGGGGGCGACAATATCGTAGAGACCCAGTACTTC
NA,TRBV4-2,TRBJ2-2,NA,CASSPQGQGYTGELFF,TGTGCCAGCAGCCCGCAAGGTCAGGGGTACACCGGGGAGCTGTTTTTT
NA,TRBV30,TRBJ1-4,TRBD1,CAWSDRGEKLFF,TGTGCCTGGAGCGACAGGGGCGAAAAACTGTTTTTT
NA,TRBV5-1,TRBJ2-7,NA,CASSLDRVGPGGSYEQYF,TGCGCCAGCAGCTTGGACAGGGTGGGCCCCGGCGGCTCCTACGAGCAGTACTTC
NA,TRBV7-6,TRBJ2-7,TRBD1,CASSPRTGGYEQYF,TGTGCCAGCAGCCCCCGGACAGGGGGATACGAGCAGTACTTC
NA,TRBV5-4,TRBJ2-7,NA,CASSPEEGRSYEQYF,TGTGCCAGCAGCCCAGAGGAGGGGCGTTCCTACGAGCAGTACTTC
NA,TRBV4-1,TRBJ1-1,NA,CASSQIQRMNTEAFF,TGCGCCAGCAGCCAAATACAGAGAATGAACACTGAAGCTTTCTTT
NA,TRBV19,TRBJ2-1,TRBD2,CASSTGTSGVNEQFF,TGTGCCAGTAGTACAGGGACTAGCGGGGTAAATGAGCAGTTCTTC
NA,TRBV9,TRBJ2-7,TRBD2,CASSVNPSGDSYEQYF,TGTGCCAGCAGCGTCAACCCTAGCGGGGACTCCTACGAGCAGTACTTC
NA,TRBV6-1,TRBJ1-1,NA,CASLGRQLLNTEAFF,TGTGCCAGCTTGGGTAGACAGCTGTTGAACACTGAAGCTTTCTTT
NA,TRBV9,TRBJ2-5,TRBD2,CASSVGASGGASETQYF,TGTGCCAGCAGCGTAGGGGCTAGCGGGGGGGCGAGTGAGACCCAGTACTTC
NA,TRBV10-3,TRBJ1-2,NA,CATLRDNTNYGYTF,TGTGCCACTCTAAGGGACAACACTAACTATGGCTACACCTTC
NA,TRBV7-8,TRBJ2-7,TRBD1,CASSPRDRTYEQYF,TGTGCCAGCAGCCCTAGGGACAGAACCTACGAGCAGTACTTC
NA,TRBV29-1,TRBJ2-7,TRBD1,CSAGTGGTYEQYF,TGCAGCGCCGGGACAGGGGGGACTTACGAGCAGTACTTC
NA,TRBV5-1,TRBJ1-3,NA,CASSLEVSGYYGNTIYF,TGCGCCAGCAGCTTGGAAGTGAGCGGCTACTACGGAAACACCATATATTTT
NA,TRBV19,TRBJ2-2,NA,CASSIRGNTGELFF,TGTGCCAGTAGTATAAGGGGGAACACCGGGGAGCTGTTTTTT